The next 15 T cell receptor beta chains were all read from a single sample in a study of cytomegalovirus exposure and HLA in healthy donors. 60 Vbeta and 13 Jbeta primers were used in PCR. TCRdb's table, derived via immunoSEQ multiplex PCR, lists solely in-frame clones and lacks some. The sample holds about 140,000 clones, roughly 79% seen once. The source material was PBMCs. The receptors were sampled from a man younger than 40 in good health and CMV-seropositive.

V usage is TRBV9 and J usage is TRBJ1-1; 8 bases are shared with TRBD1. This CDR3 comprises 15 residues. Per germline, CDR1 SGDLS and CDR2 YYNGEE. V shed 2 bases, J shed 5 bases, and the junction held 8 bases outside the gene matches. The CDR3: CASSVQGARETEAFF. The CDR3 coding sequence is TGTGCCAGCAGCGTTCAGGGGGCGAGGGAAACTGAAGCTTTCTTT.

The gene calls are TRBV7-3 and TRBJ2-1; 8 bases match TRBD1. This CDR3 comprises 14 residues. Germline CDR1 SGHTA, CDR2 FQGTGA. V was pared by 4 bases and J by 6 bases, with 5 bases of the junction left unmatched. This chain's CDR3 is CASSYTTGGNEQFF. The CDR3 region has the DNA TGTGCCAGCAGCTATACTACAGGGGGCAATGAGCAGTTCTTC.

As concerns this clone: An end of the junction differs from the germline gene, which may be a read error. The V call is TRBV7-9, the J call TRBJ1-1; 9 nucleotides match TRBD1. CDR1 and CDR2 (germline): SEHNR, FQNEAQ (reference sequence). The CDR3 contains 13 residues. DNA for the CDR3: TGTTCCAGCAGCTTGGACAGGGGCGCTGAAGCTTTCTTT. Translated, it gives CSSSLDRGAEAFF.

The V and J genes are TRBV29-1 and TRBJ1-1; TRBD1 is a possible D gene (6 bases). Germline lookup yields CDR1 SQVTM and CDR2 ANQGSEA. V shed 4 bases and J shed 1 base, with 10 bases lying between them. CDR3 size: 13 residues. The CDR3 DNA is TGCAGCGTTGGTTCCAGGGGGAACACTGAAGCTTTCTTT. Protein sequence: CSVGSRGNTEAFF.

V usage is TRBV18 and J usage is TRBJ2-5; a possible D gene is TRBD1 (5 bases). The germline V gene has CDR1 KGHSH and CDR2 LQKENI. V gave up 6 bases and J gave up 1 base, with 9 bases separating them. This CDR3 is built from 13 residues. Written as DNA, the CDR3 is TGTGCCAGCTCGGACATACTCCAAGAGACCCAGTACTTC. This translates into CASSDILQETQYF.

The chain has TRBV7-9 and TRBJ1-1; D unresolved. V gave up 1 base and J gave up 1 base, with 7 bases separating them. The germline CDR1 and CDR2 sequences are SEHNR and FQNEAQ (reference sequence). This CDR3 is 14 amino acids long. CDR3 sequence: CASSLGSGNTEAFF. For the CDR3, the DNA is TGTGCCAGCAGCTTAGGGTCAGGGAACACTGAAGCTTTCTTT.

This chain uses TRBV28 with TRBJ2-5, with D maybe TRBD2 (6 bases). The CDR3 has 14 amino acids. V was shortened by 2 bases and J by 5 bases, with 12 bases between the two germline ends. The germline V gene has CDR1 MDHEN and CDR2 SYDVKM. CDR3 nucleotides: TGTGCCAGCAGTTTAGGAGGGGTTGGCGAGACCCAGTACTTC. Translating gives CASSLGGVGETQYF. Using reference TRBV28 and TRBJ2-5 for the parts outside the CDR3, the full variable domain is DVKVTQSSRYLVKRTGEKVFLECVQDMDHENMFWYRQDPGLGLRLIYFSYDVKMKEKGDIPEGYSVSREKKERFSLILESASTNQTSMYLCASSLGGVGETQYFGPGTRLLVL.

This CDR3 reads CASSGGQGSDLFRGYTF. The CDR3 DNA sequence: TGTGCCAGCAGCGGGGGACAGGGCTCTGACTTATTTCGAGGCTACACCTTC. This chain connects TRBV5-5 to TRBJ1-2; TRBD1 aligns across 9 bases. Losses at the gene ends were 4 bases for V and 8 bases for J; bases not matched to a gene: 18. CDR3 size: 17 residues. In germline, CDR1 is SGHKS, CDR2 YYEKEE (reference sequence).

This chain uses TRBV27 with TRBJ2-6; D gene unclear. Between the trimmed V and J ends, which lost 6 bases and 0 bases, there was a span of 9 bases. CDR1 MNHEY and CDR2 SMNVEV come from the germline V gene (reference sequence). The CDR3 runs to 15 residues. The CDR3 loop reads CASSPLSSGANVLTF. The CDR3, as DNA: TGTGCCAGCAGCCCCCTAAGCTCTGGGGCCAACGTCCTGACTTTC.

The chain has TRBV7-9 and TRBJ2-7, with a possible D match to TRBD2 (6 bases). V was shortened by 5 bases and J by 1 base, with 15 bases between the two germline ends. Germline loops: CDR1 SEHNR, CDR2 FQNEAQ (reference sequence). The CDR3 spans 15 residues. The CDR3 region is CASSPRDSGSYEQYF. The DNA of the CDR3 is TGTGCCAGCAGCCCCCGGGACTCAGGATCCTACGAGCAGTACTTC.

This rearrangement joins TRBV5-1 to TRBJ2-7; possibly TRBD2 for D (5 bases). The CDR3 has 16 residues. Germline CDR1 SGHRS, CDR2 YFSETQ. Trimming stripped 4 bases from V and 2 bases from J, with 19 bases between. Written as DNA, the CDR3 is TGCGCCAGCAGCGCAAAGGACTCCCAACAAACCTACGAGCAGTACTTC. Protein product: CASSAKDSQQTYEQYF.

The gene calls are TRBV6-6 and TRBJ1-5; the D gene is possibly TRBD1 (5 bases). The V gene lost 7 bases and the J gene lost 6 bases, with 19 bases spanning the gap. Germline loops: CDR1 MNHNY, CDR2 SVGAGI (reference sequence). The CDR3 is made up of 15 amino acids. This CDR3 reads CASTLGLAGGQPQHF. The DNA of the CDR3 is TGTGCCAGCACCTTAGGACTAGCGGGGGGTCAGCCCCAGCATTTT.

The chain links TRBV9 to TRBJ2-2, with 14 bases lining up with TRBD2. V shed 2 bases and J 4 bases; nucleotides not matched to a gene: 7. The CDR3 consists of 18 residues. Looked up from germline, CDR1 is SGDLS and CDR2 is YYNGEE. CDR3 sequence reads: CASSVGLAGAPSTGELFF. The CDR3 DNA reads TGTGCCAGCAGCGTGGGACTAGCGGGAGCCCCGAGCACCGGGGAGCTGTTTTTT.

The gene calls are TRBV4-1 and TRBJ2-7; the D gene is possibly TRBD1 (5 bases). CDR1 and CDR2 (germline): MGHRA, YSYEKL. Deletions cut 4 bases from V and 0 bases from J, with 16 bases between. CDR3 length: 16 amino acids. CDR3 sequence reads: CASSLKTPGPSYEQYF. Here the CDR3 DNA reads TGCGCCAGCAGCCTTAAGACCCCAGGGCCCTCCTACGAGCAGTACTTC.

This clone was observed a handful of times. This chain links TRBV6-1 with TRBJ1-1, with 8 bases fitting TRBD1. CDR1 MNHNS and CDR2 SASEGT come from the germline V gene. The CDR3 length is 14 residues. The V and J ends lost 5 bases and 6 bases, in that order; junction bases with no gene match: 8. The CDR3 DNA reads as TGTGCCAGCAGTACAGGACAGGGACAACCTGAAGCTTTCTTT. Encoded protein: CASSTGQGQPEAFF.